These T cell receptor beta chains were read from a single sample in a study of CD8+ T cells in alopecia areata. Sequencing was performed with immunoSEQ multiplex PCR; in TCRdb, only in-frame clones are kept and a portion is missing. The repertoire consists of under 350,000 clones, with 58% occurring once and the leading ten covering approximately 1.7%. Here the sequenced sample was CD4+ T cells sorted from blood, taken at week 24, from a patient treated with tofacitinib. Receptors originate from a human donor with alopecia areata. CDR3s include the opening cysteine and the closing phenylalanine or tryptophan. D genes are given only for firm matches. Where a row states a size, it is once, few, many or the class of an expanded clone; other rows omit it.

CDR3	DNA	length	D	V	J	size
CASSLTSDNEQFF	TGTGCCAGCAGCCTCACTAGCGACAATGAGCAGTTCTTC	13	TRBD2	TRBV9	TRBJ2-1	NA
CAWRGQGIGTQYF	TGTGCCTGGAGGGGACAGGGCATCGGGACCCAGTACTTC	13	TRBD1	TRBV30	TRBJ2-5	NA
CATSEGQLYEQYF	TGTGCCACCAGTGAGGGACAGCTCTACGAGCAGTACTTC	13	TRBD1	TRBV15	TRBJ2-7	NA
CASSLKGNTEAFF	TGTGCCAGCAGCTTAAAGGGAAACACTGAAGCTTTCTTT	13	NA	TRBV11-3	TRBJ1-1	NA
CASSYSTSAYNEQFF	TGTGCCAGCAGTTATAGTACTAGCGCTTACAATGAGCAGTTCTTC	15	TRBD2	TRBV6-5	TRBJ2-1	NA
CASTDAGTDTQYF	TGTGCCAGCACCGACGCGGGCACAGATACGCAGTATTTT	13	NA	TRBV6-5	TRBJ2-3	NA
CASTREATGQDGYTF	TGTGCCAGCACCCGGGAAGCTACGGGACAGGATGGCTACACCTTC	15	TRBD1	TRBV28	TRBJ1-2	few
CASSHATGTILETQYF	TGCGCCAGCAGCCATGCTACCGGGACAATTTTGGAGACCCAGTACTTC	16	NA	TRBV4-1	TRBJ2-5	NA
CAWSVRWGGLTDTQYF	TGTGCCTGGAGTGTGCGTTGGGGAGGCCTCACAGATACGCAGTATTTT	16	NA	TRBV30	TRBJ2-3	NA
CASSPQTGGDTQYF	TGTGCCAGCAGTCCGCAGACAGGAGGGGATACGCAGTATTTT	14	NA	TRBV25-1	TRBJ2-3	NA
CAWSVQGPGNEQFF	TGTGCCTGGAGTGTACAGGGACCTGGCAATGAGCAGTTCTTC	14	NA	TRBV30	TRBJ2-1	NA
CASSYTTGGTEAFF	TGTGCCAGCAGTTACACGACAGGGGGTACTGAAGCTTTCTTT	14	TRBD1	TRBV6-5	TRBJ1-1	NA
CAIRDGTGDTEAFF	TGTGCCATCAGGGACGGGACAGGGGACACTGAAGCTTTCTTT	14	TRBD1	TRBV10-3	TRBJ1-1	NA
CASSLDRATDTQYF	TGTGCCAGCAGCTTGGACAGGGCTACAGATACGCAGTATTTT	14	NA	TRBV5-4	TRBJ2-3	NA
CASSLEGDSTEAFF	TGTGCCAGCAGCTTGGAGGGGGACAGCACTGAAGCTTTCTTT	14	TRBD1	TRBV7-8	TRBJ1-1	few
CASSQDYAAGKNIQYF	TGCGCCAGCAGCCAAGATTACGCAGCGGGCAAAAACATTCAGTACTTC	16	NA	TRBV4-3	TRBJ2-4	few
CASSVGPAAGAAEAFF	TGTGCCAGCAGCGTTGGCCCGGCGGCAGGGGCGGCTGAAGCTTTCTTT	16	NA	TRBV9	TRBJ1-1	NA
CASSLAGGVETQYF	TGTGCCAGCAGCTTAGCGGGTGGGGTTGAGACCCAGTACTTC	14	NA	TRBV7-6	TRBJ2-5	NA
CATTLGGRASTDTQYF	TGTGCCACCACCCTCGGGGGCCGTGCTAGCACAGATACGCAGTATTTT	16	NA	TRBV15	TRBJ2-3	NA
CASSVRSSYNEQFF	TGTGCCAGTAGTGTGCGGAGCTCCTACAATGAGCAGTTCTTC	14	NA	TRBV19	TRBJ2-1	NA
CATSRPHASIVGVNEKLFF	TGTGCCACCAGCAGACCTCACGCGTCCATAGTGGGGGTTAATGAAAAACTGTTTTTT	19	NA	TRBV15	TRBJ1-4	once
CASSLGWGPLNTEAFF	TGTGCCAGCAGCCTAGGGTGGGGTCCTTTGAACACTGAAGCTTTCTTT	16	NA	TRBV5-4	TRBJ1-1	NA
CAWRGSFGELFF	TGTGCCTGGAGGGGGAGTTTCGGGGAGCTGTTTTTT	12	NA	TRBV30	TRBJ2-2	NA
CSAREGRTEAFF	TGCAGCGCCAGGGAGGGGCGCACTGAAGCTTTCTTT	12	NA	TRBV29-1	TRBJ1-1	NA
CSTQTDTNYGYTF	TGCAGCACTCAGACAGATACTAACTATGGCTACACCTTC	13	NA	TRBV29-1	TRBJ1-2	NA
CAWSVTSNYGYTF	TGTGCCTGGAGTGTAACATCGAACTATGGCTACACCTTC	13	NA	TRBV30	TRBJ1-2	NA
CASSLTHTGSGLALQEQYF	TGCGCCAGCAGCTTAACCCACACAGGGAGTGGACTAGCGTTGCAGGAGCAGTACTTC	19	TRBD2	TRBV5-1	TRBJ2-7	few
CASSQEGRGPTEAFF	TGTGCCAGCAGCCAAGAGGGCAGGGGGCCGACTGAAGCTTTCTTT	15	TRBD1	TRBV4-2	TRBJ1-1	NA
CASTGGNYGYTF	TGTGCCAGCACTGGGGGTAACTATGGCTACACCTTC	12	NA	TRBV25-1	TRBJ1-2	few
CASSFLAAEAFF	TGTGCCAGCAGTTTTTTGGCGGCTGAAGCTTTCTTT	12	NA	TRBV28	TRBJ1-1	NA
CASSHPGQVTYEQYF	TGTGCCAGCAGTCATCCGGGACAGGTAACCTACGAGCAGTACTTC	15	TRBD1	TRBV6-5	TRBJ2-7	NA
CASSGTVNYGYTF	TGTGCCAGCAGCGGGACAGTTAACTATGGCTACACCTTC	13	TRBD1	TRBV5-5	TRBJ1-2	NA
CAWSPGTRLPLSNQPQHF	TGTGCCTGGAGCCCAGGGACAAGGCTCCCGCTTAGCAATCAGCCCCAGCATTTT	18	NA	TRBV30	TRBJ1-5	NA
CASSVEGWAGDTQYF	TGTGCCAGCAGCGTAGAGGGTTGGGCCGGGGATACGCAGTATTTT	15	NA	TRBV9	TRBJ2-3	once
CASSVADSGGSYEQYF	TGTGCCAGCAGCGTAGCGGATAGCGGGGGGTCCTACGAGCAGTACTTC	16	TRBD2	TRBV9	TRBJ2-7	few
CASSLGWLAEQYF	TGTGCCAGCAGCTTAGGATGGCTGGCCGAGCAGTACTTC	13	NA	TRBV7-2	TRBJ2-7	NA
CASSPNLGIMSTDTQYF	TGTGCCAGCAGCCCCAATCTAGGGATCATGTCCACAGATACGCAGTATTTT	17	NA	TRBV9	TRBJ2-3	NA
CASSPEMGETQYF	TGCGCCAGCAGCCCAGAGATGGGAGAGACCCAGTACTTC	13	NA	TRBV5-1	TRBJ2-5	NA
CASSPMRGSGTGELFF	TGTGCCAGCTCACCTATGCGGGGAAGCGGGACCGGGGAGCTGTTTTTT	16	NA	TRBV18	TRBJ2-2	once
CASSPGGLAEYQETQYF	TGTGCCAGCAGTCCGGGGGGACTAGCGGAGTACCAAGAGACCCAGTACTTC	17	TRBD2	TRBV25-1	TRBJ2-5	NA
CASGTGTDNEQFF	TGTGCCAGTGGGACAGGGACTGACAATGAGCAGTTCTTC	13	TRBD1	TRBV19	TRBJ2-1	NA
CASSLGLSTDTQYF	TGTGCCAGCAGCTTGGGACTTAGCACAGATACGCAGTATTTT	14	NA	TRBV7-3	TRBJ2-3	NA
CASSFPQGNEQFF	TGTGCCAGCAGCTTCCCGCAGGGGAATGAGCAGTTCTTC	13	NA	TRBV5-4	TRBJ2-1	NA
CASSRTGAGGYTF	TGTGCCAGCAGCAGGACAGGGGCGGGTGGCTACACCTTC	13	TRBD1	TRBV6-1	TRBJ1-2	NA
CASSLGTGLNTEAFF	TGTGCCAGCAGCTTAGGTACAGGGCTGAACACTGAAGCTTTCTTT	15	NA	TRBV7-9	TRBJ1-1	NA
CASSLWGADEQYF	TGTGCCAGCAGCTTATGGGGCGCAGACGAGCAGTACTTC	13	NA	TRBV11-2	TRBJ2-7	NA
CASSSTGDGANVLTF	TGTGCCAGCAGCTCCACAGGGGATGGGGCCAACGTCCTGACTTTC	15	TRBD1	TRBV5-4	TRBJ2-6	NA
CASSLDRAGNNYEQYF	TGCGCCAGCAGCCTAGACCGGGCAGGGAACAACTACGAGCAGTACTTC	16	NA	TRBV4-1	TRBJ2-7	few
CAWSVPDPGQRRGGNQPQHF	TGTGCCTGGAGTGTACCCGACCCGGGACAGCGCCGTGGGGGTAATCAGCCCCAGCATTTT	20	TRBD1	TRBV30	TRBJ1-5	NA
CASSERDLTYEQYF	TGTGCCAGCAGTGAAAGGGACTTGACCTACGAGCAGTACTTC	14	NA	TRBV2	TRBJ2-7	NA
CASSPHRLAGGRSKNIQYF	TGTGCCAGCAGTCCCCACCGACTAGCGGGGGGACGATCCAAAAACATTCAGTACTTC	19	TRBD2	TRBV27	TRBJ2-4	NA
CASSPKGGGGYTF	TGCGCCAGCAGCCCTAAGGGGGGCGGGGGCTACACCTTC	13	NA	TRBV4-1	TRBJ1-2	NA
CASSFGQGENEQFF	TGTGCCAGCAGCTTCGGACAGGGGGAGAATGAGCAGTTCTTC	14	TRBD1	TRBV7-9	TRBJ2-1	NA